This T cell receptor beta chain was documented in a study of CD8+ T cells in alopecia areata. In germline, CDR1 is SNHLY, CDR2 FYNNEI. The CDR3 has 15 residues. Trimming removed 6 bases from V and 3 bases from J; junction bases left unmatched: 7. The treatment is: oral pan-JAK inhibitor, 5-10 mg twice daily. RNA, once extracted, was reverse transcribed into cDNA for use as the sequencing template. Measured with immunoSEQ multiplex PCR; TCRdb has only the in-frame clones, and not every one. The sample lists 150,000 to 250,000 clones, roughly 50% occurring once. A remark on this clone: Its matching antigen is unknown.

General study points: Tofacitinib did not eliminate many expanded lesional clones from scalp or blood. Relative to normal scalp, lesional scalp, especially alopecia totalis/universalis, showed higher clonality. For patients receiving tofacitinib, scalp clonality and expanded CD8+ clones among the top 100 significantly decreased.

V is TRBV2 and J is TRBJ2-3; 9 positions match TRBD2. The TCR sequence derives from a human donor with alopecia areata. The specimen was CD4+ T cells sorted from blood, collected at week 24, from a patient treated with tofacitinib. CDR3 sequence: CASSLAGRWTDTQYF. For the CDR3, the DNA is TGTGCCAGCAGCCTAGCGGGAAGGTGGACAGATACGCAGTATTTT.